The 12 T cell receptor beta chains presented below share a single source sample, sequenced in a study of blood T cell repertoires in COVID-19. Clones were read by immunoSEQ multiplex PCR, and TCRdb kept only the in-frame ones, dropping some. The data hold 50,000 to 70,000 clones, with around 85% observed a single time. The sample taken for sequencing was peripheral blood. Receptors originate from a man between 70 and 80 years old with active COVID-19.

This sequence joins TRBV3-1 (or the pseudogene TRBV3-2) and TRBJ2-7; 11 positions agree with TRBD2. Trimming at V came to 6 bases and at J to 0 bases, leaving 19 bases not matched to a gene. The germline V gene encodes CDR1 LGHDT and CDR2 YNNKEL (reference sequence). The CDR3 consists of 20 residues. The CDR3 DNA reads as TGTGCCAGCAGTCGATTTTATCCTCTAGCGGGAGGTTCCACCTCCTACGAGCAGTACTTC. Translation: CASSRFYPLAGGSTSYEQYF.

This clone showed up many times. The V and J genes are TRBV3-1 (or the pseudogene TRBV3-2) and TRBJ2-7, with a weak D call TRBD1 (5 bases). CDR1 is LGHDT and CDR2 is YNNKEL in the germline V gene (reference sequence). This CDR3 contains 16 residues. V was trimmed by 1 base and J by 6 bases, leaving 19 bases between them. CDR3 DNA: TGTGCCAGCAGCCAAGTGACAGAAAGCTGTAGTTTCGAGCAGTACTTC. It specifies CASSQVTESCSFEQYF.

This clone was observed a few times. J is TRBJ2-7 and V is TRBV4-1; D not resolved. The germline V and J ends were trimmed by 0 bases and 0 bases, with 9 bases remaining between them. From germline, CDR1 is MGHRA and CDR2 YSYEKL. CDR3 length: 15 residues. The CDR3 DNA reads as TGCGCCAGCAGCCAAGATTCCCCATTCTCCTACGAGCAGTACTTC. Translating gives CASSQDSPFSYEQYF.

The chain recombines TRBV27 with TRBJ1-1, with D perhaps TRBD1 (6 bases). The CDR3 is made up of 17 amino acids. The germline V and J ends were trimmed by 4 bases and 0 bases, with 18 bases remaining between them. Germline V lookup: CDR1 MNHEY, CDR2 SMNVEV (reference sequence). The CDR3, as DNA: TGTGCCAGCAGTTACAGGGCGGGGGTAAGGATGAACACTGAAGCTTTCTTT. Its translation is CASSYRAGVRMNTEAFF.

As DNA, the CDR3 is TGTGCCAGCAGCGGAACAGGGATGAGTAATGAAAAACTGTTTTTT. It translates to CASSGTGMSNEKLFF. V usage is TRBV5-5 and J usage is TRBJ1-4; D possibly corresponds to TRBD1 (6 bases). V was shortened by 4 bases and J by 4 bases, with 14 bases between the two germline ends. In germline, CDR1 is SGHKS, CDR2 YYEKEE (reference sequence). The CDR3 has 15 amino acids.

The V and J genes are TRBV9 and TRBJ2-3; the match to TRBD2 covers 7 bases. V was pared by 1 base and J by 3 bases, with 8 bases of the junction left unmatched. Germline values: CDR1 SGDLS, CDR2 YYNGEE. The CDR3 has 16 amino acids. This CDR3 is CASSVLGREKTDTQYF. DNA for the CDR3: TGTGCCAGCAGCGTACTCGGGCGGGAGAAGACAGATACGCAGTATTTT.

The chain links TRBV28 to TRBJ2-7; D perhaps matches TRBD2 (6 bases). CDR3 length: 12 residues. Per the germline V gene, CDR1 is MDHEN and CDR2 is SYDVKM. V was trimmed by 5 bases and J by 5 bases, leaving 10 bases between them. Written as DNA, the CDR3 is TGTGCCAGCAGTCCTGAGCGGGACGAGCAGTACTTC. Its translation: CASSPERDEQYF.

This chain connects TRBV5-6 to TRBJ2-5, with TRBD2 as a possible D gene (6 bases). The CDR3 length is 16 residues. Germline V gene sequence: CDR1 SGHDT, CDR2 YYEEEE. Trimming stripped 4 bases from V and 1 base from J, with 17 bases between. CDR3: CASSEEGREVQETQYF. The CDR3 nucleotides are TGTGCCAGCAGCGAGGAGGGCAGGGAGGTCCAAGAGACCCAGTACTTC.

This clone was counted only a few times. V and J are TRBV7-2 and TRBJ1-4; a weak D match, TRBD1 (6 bases). V shed 6 bases and J shed 6 bases, with 17 bases lying between them. This CDR3 spans 15 amino acids. From germline, CDR1 is SGHTA and CDR2 FQGNSA. CDR3 residues: CASRPRAGDYEKLFF. CDR3 nucleotide sequence: TGTGCCAGCAGACCGAGGGCAGGGGATTATGAAAAACTGTTTTTT.

This rearrangement joins TRBV2 to TRBJ1-6; 11 bases align to TRBD1. This CDR3 contains 14 residues. The V gene end was trimmed by 6 bases and the J gene end by 9 bases; junction bases not matched to a gene: 4. Germline values: CDR1 SNHLY, CDR2 FYNNEI. CDR3 nucleotides: TGTGCCAGCAGACGGACAGGGGGCGGTTCACCCCTCCACTTT. The encoded protein is CASRRTGGGSPLHF.

In its sample, this clone is large. The chain employs TRBV4-1 and TRBJ2-7; TRBD2 might be the D (6 bases). The CDR3 is 17 residues long. Germline V gene sequence: CDR1 MGHRA, CDR2 YSYEKL. V gave up 6 bases and J gave up 4 bases, with 25 bases separating them. The CDR3 reads CASRVRSSDPNEYEQYF. The CDR3 DNA reads as TGCGCCAGCAGAGTTCGATCTAGCGATCCAAACGAATACGAGCAGTACTTC.

V and J are TRBV30 and TRBJ1-4; TRBD1 matches at 10 bases. The CDR3 contains 13 residues. The V gene's germline CDR1 is GTSNPN and CDR2 SVGIG (reference sequence). The ends lost 5 bases at V and 5 bases at J; junction bases unmatched: 2. The CDR3 sequence: CAWEDRGNEKLFF. CDR3 coding DNA: TGTGCCTGGGAGGACAGGGGGAATGAAAAACTGTTTTTT.